This entry describes one TCR beta chain. Enrollees, about 18 to 95 years old, lived in about two dozen US areas. This table comes from immunoSEQ multiplex PCR, and its TCRdb copy is limited to in-frame clones, with some not included. This sample yields about 370,000 clones, of which roughly 90% are seen a single time; over 0.7% belongs to the top ten. The data were obtained in a study of blood T cell repertoires in COVID-19. Across the whole study: Samples came from the United States, Italy and Spain, spanning acute and convalescent COVID-19.

Germline V gene data show CDR1 as SGHNT and CDR2 as YENEEA. The trim removed 5 bases at V and 7 bases at J, leaving 5 bases unmatched. The CDR3 consists of 14 residues. This receptor was obtained from a woman in her forties who had been exposed to COVID-19. This chain links TRBV11-3 with TRBJ1-1; TRBD1 aligns across 12 bases. Specimen: PBMCs or T cells enriched from blood (not recorded which). This CDR3 is CASSPGQGAGEAFF. The CDR3, as DNA: TGTGCCAGCAGCCCGGGACAGGGGGCCGGTGAAGCTTTCTTT.